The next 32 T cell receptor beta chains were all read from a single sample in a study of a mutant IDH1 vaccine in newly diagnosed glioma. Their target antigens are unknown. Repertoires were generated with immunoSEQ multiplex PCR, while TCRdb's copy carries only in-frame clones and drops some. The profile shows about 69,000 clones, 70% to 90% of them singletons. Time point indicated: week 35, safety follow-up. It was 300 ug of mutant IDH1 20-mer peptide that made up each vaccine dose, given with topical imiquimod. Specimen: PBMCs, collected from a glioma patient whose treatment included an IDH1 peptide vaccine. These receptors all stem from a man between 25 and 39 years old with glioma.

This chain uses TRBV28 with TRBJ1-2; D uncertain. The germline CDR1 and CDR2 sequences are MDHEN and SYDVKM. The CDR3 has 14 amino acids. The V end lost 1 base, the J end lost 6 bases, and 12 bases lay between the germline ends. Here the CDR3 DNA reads TGTGCCAGCAGTTTATCTCCAGGAGCGGATGGCTACACCTTC. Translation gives CASSLSPGADGYTF.

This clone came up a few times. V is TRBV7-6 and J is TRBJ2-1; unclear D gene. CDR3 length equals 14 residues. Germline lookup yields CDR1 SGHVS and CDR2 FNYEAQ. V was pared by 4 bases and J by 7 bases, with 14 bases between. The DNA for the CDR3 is TGTGCCAGCAGCTCGGTCAGAACCAGTAATGAGCAGTTCTTC. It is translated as CASSSVRTSNEQFF.

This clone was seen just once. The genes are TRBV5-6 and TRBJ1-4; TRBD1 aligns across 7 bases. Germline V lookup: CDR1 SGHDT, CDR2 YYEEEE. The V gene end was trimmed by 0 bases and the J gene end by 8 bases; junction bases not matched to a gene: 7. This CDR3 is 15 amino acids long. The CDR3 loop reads CASSLAKGAGEKLFF. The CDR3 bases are TGTGCCAGCAGCTTGGCCAAGGGGGCTGGCGAAAAACTGTTTTTT.

CDR3 loop: CASSLALEADTQYF. In DNA, the CDR3 is TGTGCCAGCAGCTTAGCTCTGGAGGCAGATACGCAGTATTTT. The V gene is TRBV7-9, the J gene TRBJ2-3; TRBD2 is a possible D gene (5 bases). CDR3 size: 14 residues. CDR1 is SEHNR and CDR2 is FQNEAQ in the germline V gene (reference sequence). Trimming removed 0 bases at V and 4 bases at J, with 8 bases between.

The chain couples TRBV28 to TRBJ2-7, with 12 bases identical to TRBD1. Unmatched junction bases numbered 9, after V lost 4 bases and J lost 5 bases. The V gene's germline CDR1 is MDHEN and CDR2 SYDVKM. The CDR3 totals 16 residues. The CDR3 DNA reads TGTGCCAGCAGTTCAGCCGGGACAGGGGGCCGGAACGAGCAGTACTTC. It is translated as CASSSAGTGGRNEQYF. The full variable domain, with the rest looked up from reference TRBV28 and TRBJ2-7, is DVKVTQSSRYLVKRTGEKVFLECVQDMDHENMFWYRQDPGLGLRLIYFSYDVKMKEKGDIPEGYSVSREKKERFSLILESASTNQTSMYLCASSSAGTGGRNEQYFGPGTRLTVT.

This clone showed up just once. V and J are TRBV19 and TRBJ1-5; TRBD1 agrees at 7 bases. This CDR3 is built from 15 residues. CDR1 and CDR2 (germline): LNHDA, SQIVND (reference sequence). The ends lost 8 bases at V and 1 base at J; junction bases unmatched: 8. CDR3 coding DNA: TGTGCCAGTCACACCGGGACAGCGAGCAATCAGCCCCAGCATTTT. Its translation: CASHTGTASNQPQHF.

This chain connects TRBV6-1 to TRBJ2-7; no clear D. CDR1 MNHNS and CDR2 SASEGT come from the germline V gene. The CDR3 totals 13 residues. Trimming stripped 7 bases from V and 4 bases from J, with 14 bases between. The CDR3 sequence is CASNDLRQYEQYF. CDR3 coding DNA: TGTGCCAGCAACGATCTTCGGCAGTACGAGCAGTACTTC.

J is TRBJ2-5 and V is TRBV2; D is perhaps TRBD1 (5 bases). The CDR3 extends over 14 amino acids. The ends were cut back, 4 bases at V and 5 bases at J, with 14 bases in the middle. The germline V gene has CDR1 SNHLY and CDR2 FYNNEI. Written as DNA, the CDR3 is TGTGCCAGCAGTGCAGGCAGGGTGGGGGAGACCCAGTACTTC. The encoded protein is CASSAGRVGETQYF.

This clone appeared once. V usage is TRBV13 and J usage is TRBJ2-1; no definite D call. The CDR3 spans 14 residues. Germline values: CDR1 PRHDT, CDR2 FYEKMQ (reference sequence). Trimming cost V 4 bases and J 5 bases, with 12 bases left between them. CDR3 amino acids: CASSSQETHNEQFF. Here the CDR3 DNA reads TGTGCCAGCAGCTCCCAGGAAACCCACAATGAGCAGTTCTTC.

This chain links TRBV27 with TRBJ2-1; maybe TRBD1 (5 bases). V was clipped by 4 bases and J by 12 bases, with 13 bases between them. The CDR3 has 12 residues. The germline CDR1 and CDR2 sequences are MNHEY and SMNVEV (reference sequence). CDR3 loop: CASSSFRVVQFF. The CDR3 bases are TGTGCCAGCAGTTCGTTCAGGGTTGTGCAGTTCTTC.

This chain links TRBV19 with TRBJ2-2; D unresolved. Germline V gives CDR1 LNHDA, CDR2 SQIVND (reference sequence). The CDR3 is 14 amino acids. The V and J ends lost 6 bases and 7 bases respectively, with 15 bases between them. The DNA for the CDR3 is TGTGCCAGTAGACCACCGGAGCGCGGCGGGGAGCTGTTTTTT. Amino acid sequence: CASRPPERGGELFF.

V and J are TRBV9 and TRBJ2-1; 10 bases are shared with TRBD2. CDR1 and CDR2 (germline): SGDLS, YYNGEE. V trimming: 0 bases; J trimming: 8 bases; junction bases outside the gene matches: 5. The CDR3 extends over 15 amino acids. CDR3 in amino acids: CASSVEASGSYEQFF. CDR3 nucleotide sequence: TGTGCCAGCAGCGTAGAGGCTAGCGGGAGTTATGAGCAGTTCTTC.

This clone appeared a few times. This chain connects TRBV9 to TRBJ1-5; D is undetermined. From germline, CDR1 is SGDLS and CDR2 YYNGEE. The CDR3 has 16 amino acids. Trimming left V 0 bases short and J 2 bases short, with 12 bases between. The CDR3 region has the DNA TGTGCCAGCAGCGTAGGAGTTGAGGTAGGCAATCAGCCCCAGCATTTT. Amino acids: CASSVGVEVGNQPQHF.

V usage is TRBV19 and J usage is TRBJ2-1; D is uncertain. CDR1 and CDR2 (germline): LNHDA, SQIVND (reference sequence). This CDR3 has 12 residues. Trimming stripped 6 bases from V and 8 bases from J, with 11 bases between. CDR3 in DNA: TGTGCCAGTAGCCACCGAAACCATGAGCAGTTCTTC. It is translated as CASSHRNHEQFF.

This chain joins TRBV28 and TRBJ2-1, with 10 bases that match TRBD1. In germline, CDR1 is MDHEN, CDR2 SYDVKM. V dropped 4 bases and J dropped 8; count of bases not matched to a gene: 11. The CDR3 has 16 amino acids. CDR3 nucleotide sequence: TGTGCCAGCAGTTCCTTCCGGGACAGGGGTAAACATGAGCAGTTCTTC. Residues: CASSSFRDRGKHEQFF.

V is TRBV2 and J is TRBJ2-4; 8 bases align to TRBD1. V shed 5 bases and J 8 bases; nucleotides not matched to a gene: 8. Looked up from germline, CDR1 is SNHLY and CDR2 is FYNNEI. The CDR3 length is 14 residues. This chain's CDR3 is CASSTQGVGYIQYF. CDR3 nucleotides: TGTGCCAGCAGTACACAGGGGGTAGGATACATTCAGTACTTC.

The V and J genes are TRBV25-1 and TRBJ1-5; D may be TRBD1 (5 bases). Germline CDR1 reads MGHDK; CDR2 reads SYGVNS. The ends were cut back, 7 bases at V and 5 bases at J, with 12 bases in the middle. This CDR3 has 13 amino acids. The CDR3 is CASTPAGDQPQHF. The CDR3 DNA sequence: TGTGCCAGCACCCCGGCGGGGGATCAGCCCCAGCATTTT. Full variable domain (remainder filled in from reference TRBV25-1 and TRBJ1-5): EADIYQTPRYLVIGTGKKITLECSQTMGHDKMYWYQQDPGMELHLIHYSYGVNSTEKGDLSSESTVSRIRTEHFPLTLESARPSHTSQYLCASTPAGDQPQHFGDGTRLSIL.

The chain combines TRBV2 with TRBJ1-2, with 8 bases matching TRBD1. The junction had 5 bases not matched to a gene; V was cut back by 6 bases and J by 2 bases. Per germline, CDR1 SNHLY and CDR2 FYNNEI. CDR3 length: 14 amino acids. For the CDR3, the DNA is TGTGCCAGCAGGGCGACAGGGGACAACTATGGCTACACCTTC. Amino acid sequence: CASRATGDNYGYTF. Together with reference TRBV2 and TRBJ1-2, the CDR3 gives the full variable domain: EPEVTQTPSHQVTQMGQEVILRCVPISNHLYFYWYRQILGQKVEFLVSFYNNEISEKSEIFDDQFSVERPDGSNFTLKIRSTKLEDSAMYFCASRATGDNYGYTFGSGTRLTVV.

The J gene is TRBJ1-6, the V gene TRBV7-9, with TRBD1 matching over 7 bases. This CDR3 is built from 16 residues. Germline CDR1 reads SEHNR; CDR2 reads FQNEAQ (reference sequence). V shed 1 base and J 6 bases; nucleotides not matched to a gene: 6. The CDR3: CASSLGTGVLNSPLHF. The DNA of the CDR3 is TGTGCCAGCAGCTTAGGAACAGGGGTACTTAATTCACCCCTCCACTTT.

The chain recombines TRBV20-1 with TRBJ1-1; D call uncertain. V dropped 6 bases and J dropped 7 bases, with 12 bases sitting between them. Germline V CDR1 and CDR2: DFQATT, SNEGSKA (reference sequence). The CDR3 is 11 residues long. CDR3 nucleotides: TGCAGTGCAATAGGGTCCCTTGAAGCTTTCTTT. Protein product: CSAIGSLEAFF.

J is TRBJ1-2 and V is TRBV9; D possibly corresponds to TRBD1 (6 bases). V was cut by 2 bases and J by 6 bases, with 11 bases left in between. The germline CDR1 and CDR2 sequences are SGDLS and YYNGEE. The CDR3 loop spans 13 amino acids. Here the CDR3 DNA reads TGTGCCAGCAGCGTCTTACAGGGCGATGGCTACACCTTC. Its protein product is CASSVLQGDGYTF.

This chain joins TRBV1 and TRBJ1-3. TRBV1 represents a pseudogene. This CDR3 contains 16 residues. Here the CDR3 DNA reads TGCACCAGCAGCCCACACGAGCGGGAGCTTGGAAACACCATATATTTT. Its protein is CTSSPHERELGNTIYF.

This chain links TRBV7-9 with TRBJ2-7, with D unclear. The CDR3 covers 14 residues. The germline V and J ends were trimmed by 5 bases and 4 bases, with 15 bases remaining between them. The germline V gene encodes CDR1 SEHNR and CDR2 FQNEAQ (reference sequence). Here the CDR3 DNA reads TGTGCCAGCAGCCGTCTGGCGCAGGAGTACGAGCAGTACTTC. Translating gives CASSRLAQEYEQYF.

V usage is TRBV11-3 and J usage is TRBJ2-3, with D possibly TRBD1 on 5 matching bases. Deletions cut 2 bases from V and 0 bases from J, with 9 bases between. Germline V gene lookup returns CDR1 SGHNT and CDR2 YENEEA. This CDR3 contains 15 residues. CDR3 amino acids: CASSLSGPSTDTQYF. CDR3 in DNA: TGTGCCAGCAGCTTATCAGGGCCTAGCACAGATACGCAGTATTTT.

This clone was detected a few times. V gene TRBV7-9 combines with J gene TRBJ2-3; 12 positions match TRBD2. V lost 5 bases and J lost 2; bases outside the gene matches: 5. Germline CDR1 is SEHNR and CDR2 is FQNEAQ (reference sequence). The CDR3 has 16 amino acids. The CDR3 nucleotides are TGTGCCAGCAGCCTGACTAGCGGGAGACCCACAGATACGCAGTATTTT. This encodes CASSLTSGRPTDTQYF.

For the CDR3, the DNA is TGTGCCAGCAGATCAAGACAGGGGCGCGCTTTCTTT. This sequence encodes CASRSRQGRAFF. The genes are TRBV6-5 and TRBJ1-1; 8 nucleotides align to TRBD1. Unmatched junction bases numbered 8, after V lost 6 bases and J lost 11 bases. There are 12 residues in the CDR3. Germline loops: CDR1 MNHEY, CDR2 SVGAGI.

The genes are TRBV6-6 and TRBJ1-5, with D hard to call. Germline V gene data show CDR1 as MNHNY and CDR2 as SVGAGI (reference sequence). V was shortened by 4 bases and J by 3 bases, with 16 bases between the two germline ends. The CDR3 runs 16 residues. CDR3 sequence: CASSWAGPENNQPQHF. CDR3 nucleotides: TGTGCCAGCAGTTGGGCGGGCCCTGAGAACAATCAGCCCCAGCATTTT.

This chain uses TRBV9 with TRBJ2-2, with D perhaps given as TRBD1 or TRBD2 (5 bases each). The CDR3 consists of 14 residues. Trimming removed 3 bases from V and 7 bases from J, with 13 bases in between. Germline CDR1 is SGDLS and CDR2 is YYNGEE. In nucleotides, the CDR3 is TGTGCCAGCAGCGCCTACGCAGGGAGCGGGGAGCTGTTTTTT. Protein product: CASSAYAGSGELFF.

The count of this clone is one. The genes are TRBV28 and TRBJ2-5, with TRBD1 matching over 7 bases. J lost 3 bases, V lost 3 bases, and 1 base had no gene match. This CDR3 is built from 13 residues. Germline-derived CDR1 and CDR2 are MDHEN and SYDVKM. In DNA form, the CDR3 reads TGTGCCAGCAGTTTGGACAGGAAAGAGACCCAGTACTTC. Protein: CASSLDRKETQYF.

CDR3 nucleotide sequence: TGTGCCAGCAGACGCGACACTTATGGCTACACCTTC. Translating gives CASRRDTYGYTF. V and J are TRBV5-6 and TRBJ1-2, with unresolved D. Germline loops: CDR1 SGHDT, CDR2 YYEEEE. The CDR3 length is 12 residues. V was cut by 5 bases and J by 5 bases, with 10 bases left in between. Full variable domain (rest looked up from reference TRBV5-6 and TRBJ1-2): DAGVTQSPTHLIKTRGQQVTLRCSPKSGHDTVSWYQQALGQGPQFIFQYYEEEERQRGNFPDRFSGHQFPNYSSELNVNALLLGDSALYLCASRRDTYGYTFGSGTRLTVV.

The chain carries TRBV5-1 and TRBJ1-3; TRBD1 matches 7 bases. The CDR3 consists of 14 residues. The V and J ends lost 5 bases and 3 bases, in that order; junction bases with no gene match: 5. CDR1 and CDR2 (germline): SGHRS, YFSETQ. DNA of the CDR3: TGCGCCAGCAGGGTAGGGACAGTTGGAAACACCATATATTTT. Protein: CASRVGTVGNTIYF.

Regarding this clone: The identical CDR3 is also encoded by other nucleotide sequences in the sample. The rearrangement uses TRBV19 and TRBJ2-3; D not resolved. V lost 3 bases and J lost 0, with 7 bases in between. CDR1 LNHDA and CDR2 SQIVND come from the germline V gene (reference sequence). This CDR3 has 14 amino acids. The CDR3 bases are TGTGCCAGTAGTATCGGCGGTAGCACAGATACGCAGTATTTT. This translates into CASSIGGSTDTQYF. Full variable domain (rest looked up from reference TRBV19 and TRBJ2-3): DGGITQSPKYLFRKEGQNVTLSCEQNLNHDAMYWYRQDPGQGLRLIYYSQIVNDFQKGDIAEGYSVSREKKESFPLTVTSAQKNPTAFYLCASSIGGSTDTQYFGPGTRLTVL.